What follows is one T cell receptor beta chain and its context. Its antigen is undetermined. TCRdb reprocessed the RT-PCR reads with MiXCR, giving one entry per CDR3 protein. The table shows roughly 190,000 distinct CDR3 sequences, with roughly 14% occurring only once. The entry originates in a study of response to subunit inactivated influenza vaccine. CDR3 size: 14 residues. CDR1 and CDR2 from the germline V gene are MDHEN and SYDVKM. V was clipped by 5 bases and J by 6 bases, with 15 bases between them. Study-wide findings and caveats: Authors suggested each seasonal flu vaccination may recruit only limited numbers of new T cells.

The gene calls are TRBV28 and TRBJ2-3; D might be TRBD2 (5 bases). The sample was CD8+ T cells sorted from PBMCs, taken roughly 5 days after vaccination. This clonotype was obtained from a man aged 45 to 65 who received an inactivated influenza vaccine. The chain's CDR3 is CASSQLVRADTQYF. The CDR3 nucleotides are TGTGCCAGCAGTCAACTAGTTCGAGCGGATACGCAGTATTTT.